This T cell receptor (beta chain) originates from a study of radiotherapy plus CTLA-4 blockade in lung cancer. As for the study in general: Disease control was seen in about 30% of patients, objective responses in approximately 20%.

V was cut by 3 bases and J by 4 bases, with 18 bases left in between. Germline values: CDR1 SGDLS, CDR2 YYNGEE. The CDR3 is 16 amino acids. This clone is a singleton in its sample. Clones were sequenced by immunoSEQ multiplex PCR, and TCRdb holds only the in-frame ones, with some missing. The data contain tens of thousands of clones, nearly 90% of them singletons. This sequence originates from a human donor with non-small cell lung cancer whose response to radiotherapy plus ipilimumab could not be evaluated. Sequenced material: peripheral blood, taken from a patient treated with radiotherapy plus ipilimumab. The V call is TRBV9, the J call TRBJ2-3; a possible D gene is TRBD1 (6 bases). Here the CDR3 DNA reads TGTGCCAGCAGCGCCTTAGGGGGAGTCGGGGCAGATACGCAGTATTTT. Translated, it gives CASSALGGVGADTQYF.